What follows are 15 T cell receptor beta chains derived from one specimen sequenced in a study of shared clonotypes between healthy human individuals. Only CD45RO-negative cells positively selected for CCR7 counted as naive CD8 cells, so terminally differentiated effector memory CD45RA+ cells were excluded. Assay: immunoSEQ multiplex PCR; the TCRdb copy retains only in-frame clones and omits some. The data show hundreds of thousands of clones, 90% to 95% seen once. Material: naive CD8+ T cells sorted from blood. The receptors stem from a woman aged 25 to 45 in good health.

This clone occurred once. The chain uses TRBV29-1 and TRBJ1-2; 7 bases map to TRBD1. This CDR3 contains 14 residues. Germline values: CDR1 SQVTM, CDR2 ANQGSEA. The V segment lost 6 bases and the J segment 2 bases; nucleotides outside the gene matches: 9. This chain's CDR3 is CSVQGEGFNYGYTF. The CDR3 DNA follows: TGCAGCGTCCAGGGGGAGGGATTCAACTATGGCTACACCTTC. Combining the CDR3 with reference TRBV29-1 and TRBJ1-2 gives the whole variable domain SAVISQKPSRDICQRGTSLTIQCQVDSQVTMMFWYRQQPGQSLTLIATANQGSEATYESGFVIDKFPISRPNLTFSTLTVSNMSPEDSSIYLCSVQGEGFNYGYTFGSGTRLTVV.

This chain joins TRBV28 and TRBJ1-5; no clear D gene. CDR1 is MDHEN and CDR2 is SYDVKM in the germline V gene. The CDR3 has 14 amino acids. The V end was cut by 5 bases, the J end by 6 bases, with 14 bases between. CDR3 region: CASSPRASGQPQHF. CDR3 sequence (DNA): TGTGCCAGCAGTCCCCGGGCGTCCGGTCAGCCCCAGCATTTT.

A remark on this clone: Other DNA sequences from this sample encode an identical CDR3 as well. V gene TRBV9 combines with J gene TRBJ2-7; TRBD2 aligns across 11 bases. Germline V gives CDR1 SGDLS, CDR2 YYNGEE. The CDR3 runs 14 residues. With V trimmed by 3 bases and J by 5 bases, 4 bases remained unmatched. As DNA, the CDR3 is TGTGCCAGCAGCGCTAGCGGGAGGAGGGACGAGCAGTACTTC. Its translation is CASSASGRRDEQYF.

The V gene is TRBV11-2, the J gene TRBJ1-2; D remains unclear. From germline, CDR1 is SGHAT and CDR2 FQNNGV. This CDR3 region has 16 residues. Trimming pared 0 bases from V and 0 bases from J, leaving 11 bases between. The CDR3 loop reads CASSLDPAGANYGYTF. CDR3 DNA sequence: TGTGCCAGCAGCTTAGACCCGGCGGGAGCTAACTATGGCTACACCTTC.

As DNA, the CDR3 is TGTGCCAGCAGCTTAGAATCCTCAGATACGCAGTATTTT. As protein: CASSLESSDTQYF. V and J are TRBV13 and TRBJ2-3; D not resolved. Germline CDR1 reads PRHDT; CDR2 reads FYEKMQ (reference sequence). The CDR3 runs to 13 residues. The ends were cut back, 1 base at V and 4 bases at J, with 6 bases in the middle.

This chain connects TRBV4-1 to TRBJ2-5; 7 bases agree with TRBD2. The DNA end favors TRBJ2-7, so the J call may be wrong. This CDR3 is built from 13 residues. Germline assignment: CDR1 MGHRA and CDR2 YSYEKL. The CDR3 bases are TGCGCCAGCAGCCAGGGGGGGGTCTACGAGCAGTACTTC. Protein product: CASSQGGVYEQYF.

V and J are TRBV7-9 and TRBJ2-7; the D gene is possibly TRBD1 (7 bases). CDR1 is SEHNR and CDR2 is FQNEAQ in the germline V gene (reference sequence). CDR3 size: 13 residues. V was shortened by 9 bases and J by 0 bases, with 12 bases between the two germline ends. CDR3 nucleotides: TGTGCCAGTCAGGGGGGAAGCTCCTACGAGCAGTACTTC. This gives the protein CASQGGSSYEQYF.

CDR3 bases: TGTGCCACCAGCGGAGGGGGCACTGAAGCTTTCTTT. Residues: CATSGGGTEAFF. The chain recombines TRBV15 with TRBJ1-1; TRBD1 is a possible D gene (6 bases). Germline CDR1 and CDR2: LNHNV and YYDKDF (reference sequence). The CDR3 extends over 12 amino acids. Trimming removed 5 bases from V and 4 bases from J, with 8 bases in between.

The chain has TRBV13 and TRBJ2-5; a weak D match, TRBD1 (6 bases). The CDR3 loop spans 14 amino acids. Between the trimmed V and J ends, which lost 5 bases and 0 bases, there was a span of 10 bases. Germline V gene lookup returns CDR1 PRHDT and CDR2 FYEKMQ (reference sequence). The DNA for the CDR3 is TGTGCCAGCAGCAGGGGACACAACCAAGAGACCCAGTACTTC. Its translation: CASSRGHNQETQYF.

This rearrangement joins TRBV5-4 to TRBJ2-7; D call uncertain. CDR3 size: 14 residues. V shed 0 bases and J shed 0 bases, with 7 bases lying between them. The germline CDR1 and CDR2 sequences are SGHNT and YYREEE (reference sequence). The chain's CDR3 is CASSLDGASYEQYF. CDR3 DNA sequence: TGTGCCAGCAGCTTGGACGGTGCCTCCTACGAGCAGTACTTC. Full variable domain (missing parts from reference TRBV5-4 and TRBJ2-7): ETGVTQSPTHLIKTRGQQVTLRCSSQSGHNTVSWYQQALGQGPQFIFQYYREEENGRGNFPPRFSGLQFPNYSSELNVNALELDDSALYLCASSLDGASYEQYFGPGTRLTVT.

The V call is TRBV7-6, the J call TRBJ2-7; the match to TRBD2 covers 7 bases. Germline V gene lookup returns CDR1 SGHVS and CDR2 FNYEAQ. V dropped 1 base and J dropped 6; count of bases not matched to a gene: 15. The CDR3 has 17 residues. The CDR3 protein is CASSLGPAGVSLGEQYF. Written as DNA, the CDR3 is TGTGCCAGCAGCTTAGGTCCGGCGGGAGTATCCCTTGGCGAGCAGTACTTC.

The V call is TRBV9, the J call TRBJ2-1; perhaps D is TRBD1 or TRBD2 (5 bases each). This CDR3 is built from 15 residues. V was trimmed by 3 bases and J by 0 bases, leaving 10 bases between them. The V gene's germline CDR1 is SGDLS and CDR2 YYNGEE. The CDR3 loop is CASSDPRGSYNEQFF. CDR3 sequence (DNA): TGTGCCAGCAGCGACCCGAGGGGCTCCTACAATGAGCAGTTCTTC.

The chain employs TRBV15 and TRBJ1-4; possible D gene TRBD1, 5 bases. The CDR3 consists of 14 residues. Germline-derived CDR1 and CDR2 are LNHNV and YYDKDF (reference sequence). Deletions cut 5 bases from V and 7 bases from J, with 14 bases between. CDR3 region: CATSLGPIFEKLFF. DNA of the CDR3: TGTGCCACCAGCTTGGGACCGATTTTTGAAAAACTGTTTTTT.

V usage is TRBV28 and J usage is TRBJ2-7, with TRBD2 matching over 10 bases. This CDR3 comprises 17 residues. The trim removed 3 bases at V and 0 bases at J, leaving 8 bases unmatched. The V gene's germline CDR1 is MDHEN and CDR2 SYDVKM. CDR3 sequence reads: CASSFETSGRSSYEQYF. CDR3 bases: TGTGCCAGCAGTTTCGAGACTAGCGGGCGTAGCTCCTACGAGCAGTACTTC. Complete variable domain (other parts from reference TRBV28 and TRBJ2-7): DVKVTQSSRYLVKRTGEKVFLECVQDMDHENMFWYRQDPGLGLRLIYFSYDVKMKEKGDIPEGYSVSREKKERFSLILESASTNQTSMYLCASSFETSGRSSYEQYFGPGTRLTVT.

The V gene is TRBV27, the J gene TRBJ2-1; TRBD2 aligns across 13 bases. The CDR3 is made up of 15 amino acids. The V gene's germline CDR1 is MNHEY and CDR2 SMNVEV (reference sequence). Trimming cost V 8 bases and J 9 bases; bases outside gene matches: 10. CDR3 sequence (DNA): TGTGCCAGCGGAGTGGGAACTAGCGGGAGGGGTGAGCAGTTCTTC. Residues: CASGVGTSGRGEQFF.